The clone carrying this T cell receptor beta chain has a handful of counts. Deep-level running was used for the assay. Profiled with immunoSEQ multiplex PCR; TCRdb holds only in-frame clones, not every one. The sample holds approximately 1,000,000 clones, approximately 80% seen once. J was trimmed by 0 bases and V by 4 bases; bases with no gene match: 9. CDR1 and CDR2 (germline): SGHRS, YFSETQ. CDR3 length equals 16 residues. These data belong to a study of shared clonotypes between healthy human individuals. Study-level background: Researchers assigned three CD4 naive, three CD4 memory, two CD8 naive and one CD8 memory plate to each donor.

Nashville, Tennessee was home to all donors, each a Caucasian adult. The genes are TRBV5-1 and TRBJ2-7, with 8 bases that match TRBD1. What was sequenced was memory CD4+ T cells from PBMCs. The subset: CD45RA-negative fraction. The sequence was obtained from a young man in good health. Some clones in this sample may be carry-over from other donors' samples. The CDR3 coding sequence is TGCGCCAGCAGCCAAATAACAGGGGGGTTCTCCTACGAGCAGTACTTC. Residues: CASSQITGGFSYEQYF.